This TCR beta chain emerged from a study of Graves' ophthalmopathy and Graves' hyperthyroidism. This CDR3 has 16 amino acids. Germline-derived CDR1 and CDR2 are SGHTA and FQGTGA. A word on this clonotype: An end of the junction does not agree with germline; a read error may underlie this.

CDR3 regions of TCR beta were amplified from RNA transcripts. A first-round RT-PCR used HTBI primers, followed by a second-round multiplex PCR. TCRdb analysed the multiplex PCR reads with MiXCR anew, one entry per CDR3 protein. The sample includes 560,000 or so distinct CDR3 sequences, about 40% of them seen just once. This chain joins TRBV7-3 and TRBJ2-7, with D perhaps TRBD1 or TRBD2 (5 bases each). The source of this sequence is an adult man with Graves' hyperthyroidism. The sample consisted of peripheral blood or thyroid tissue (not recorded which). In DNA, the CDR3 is TGCGCCAGCAGCCACTCATCACCAGGGAGCTCGTACGAGCAGTACTTC. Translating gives CASSHSSPGSSYEQYF.